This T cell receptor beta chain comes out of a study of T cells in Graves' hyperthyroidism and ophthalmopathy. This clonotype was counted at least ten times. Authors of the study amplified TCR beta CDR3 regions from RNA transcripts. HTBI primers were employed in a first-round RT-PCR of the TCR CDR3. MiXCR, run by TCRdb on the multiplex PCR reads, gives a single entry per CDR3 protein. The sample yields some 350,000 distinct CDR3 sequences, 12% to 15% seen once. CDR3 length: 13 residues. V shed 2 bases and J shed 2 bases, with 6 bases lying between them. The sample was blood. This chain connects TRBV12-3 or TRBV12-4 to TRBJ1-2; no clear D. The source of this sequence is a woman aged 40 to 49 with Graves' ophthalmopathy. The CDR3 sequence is CASSLLENYGYTF. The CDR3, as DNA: TGTGCCAGCAGTTTACTTGAAAACTATGGCTACACCTTC.